Shown below are 18 T cell receptor beta chains from a single sample sequenced in a study of OX40 agonist ivuxolimab in advanced cancers. TCRdb's copy holds only in-frame clones and misses some; the assay was immunoSEQ multiplex PCR. This table has about 75,000 clones, around 87% appearing once. The sequencing here drew on CD4+ or CD8+ T cells sorted from blood, taken in a trial of the OX40 agonist ivuxolimab. The receptor set was obtained from an adult with an advanced solid tumor such as melanoma, head and neck, liver or kidney cancer.

The rearrangement joins TRBV5-1 to TRBJ1-4, with no clear D. Trimming pared 2 bases from V and 1 base from J, leaving 9 bases between. CDR1 SGHRS and CDR2 YFSETQ come from the germline V gene. This CDR3 comprises 15 residues. Here the CDR3 reads CASSLSGETNEKLFF. DNA of the CDR3: TGCGCCAGCAGCTTAAGTGGGGAAACTAATGAAAAACTGTTTTTT. Complete variable domain (other parts from reference TRBV5-1 and TRBJ1-4): KAGVTQTPRYLIKTRGQQVTLSCSPISGHRSVSWYQQTPGQGLQFLFEYFSETQRNKGNFPGRFSGRQFSNSRSEMNVSTLELGDSALYLCASSLSGETNEKLFFGSGTQLSVL.

The rearrangement links TRBV9 to TRBJ2-7; D possibly matches TRBD1 or TRBD2 (5 bases each). Germline CDR1 reads SGDLS; CDR2 reads YYNGEE. The CDR3 spans 13 residues. V lost 0 bases and J lost 5, with 9 bases in between. The CDR3 loop is CASSVGGVHEQYF. The CDR3 DNA sequence: TGTGCCAGCAGCGTAGGAGGGGTACACGAGCAGTACTTC.

The V gene is TRBV5-8, the J gene TRBJ1-2; 7 nucleotides match TRBD1. Trimming removed 4 bases from V and 7 bases from J; junction bases left unmatched: 7. The CDR3 spans 13 residues. The germline V gene has CDR1 SGHTS and CDR2 YDEGEE. The CDR3 loop is CASSPDRVVGYTF. The CDR3, as DNA: TGTGCCAGCAGCCCAGACAGGGTGGTTGGCTACACCTTC.

The chain carries TRBV6-5 and TRBJ2-7; tentatively, D is TRBD1 (6 bases). The CDR3 has 13 residues. Trimming stripped 6 bases from V and 2 bases from J, with 11 bases between. Germline assignment: CDR1 MNHEY and CDR2 SVGAGI. The CDR3 reads CASSTQGTYEQYF. The CDR3 DNA sequence: TGTGCCAGCAGCACACAGGGAACCTACGAGCAGTACTTC.

This clone appeared once. The V and J genes are TRBV7-9 and TRBJ1-5; D is unclear. The CDR3 sequence is 14 residues long. V was shortened by 4 bases and J by 3 bases, with 10 bases between the two germline ends. Looked up from germline, CDR1 is SEHNR and CDR2 is FQNEAQ (reference sequence). For the CDR3, the DNA is TGTGCCAGCAGCTCTGACACGATCAATCAGCCCCAGCATTTT. Protein sequence: CASSSDTINQPQHF.

Written as DNA, the CDR3 is TGTGCCAGCAGGACGATAACAGCAACCGAGCTGTTTTTT. Its translation is CASRTITATELFF. V and J are TRBV28 and TRBJ2-2; no definite D call. Trimming pared 6 bases from V and 11 bases from J, leaving 16 bases between. This CDR3 spans 13 amino acids. CDR1 MDHEN and CDR2 SYDVKM come from the germline V gene.

This clone was seen more than once but under ten times. The J gene is TRBJ1-1, the V gene TRBV7-2; D is possibly TRBD1 (5 bases). The CDR3 is 14 amino acids. In germline, CDR1 is SGHTA, CDR2 FQGNSA. V was cut by 3 bases and J by 4 bases, with 12 bases left in between. In nucleotides, the CDR3 is TGTGCCAGCAGCTTGTTGAGGGGAGGCACTGAAGCTTTCTTT. Translating it yields CASSLLRGGTEAFF.

This sequence joins TRBV28 and TRBJ2-7; D might be TRBD2 (6 bases). Trimming stripped 7 bases from V and 4 bases from J, with 14 bases between. This CDR3 contains 13 residues. CDR1 is MDHEN, CDR2 SYDVKM, per germline. DNA of the CDR3: TGTGCCAGCATCCCCACCGGAGGGTACGAGCAGTACTTC. This codes for CASIPTGGYEQYF.

This clone appeared a few times. The gene calls are TRBV2 and TRBJ1-1; TRBD1 is a possible D gene (6 bases). The CDR3 is 14 residues long. Germline CDR1 and CDR2: SNHLY and FYNNEI. V lost 6 bases and J 1 base, leaving 12 bases between the germline ends. CDR3 residues: CASSELTGNTEAFF. In DNA, the CDR3 is TGTGCCAGCAGCGAGCTGACAGGGAACACTGAAGCTTTCTTT.

The chain has TRBV11-1 and TRBJ2-7; 12 bases are a match to TRBD1. The CDR3 covers 15 residues. Germline V lookup: CDR1 SGHAT, CDR2 FQDESV (reference sequence). The J segment lost 2 bases and the V segment lost 6 bases, leaving 5 bases of the junction unmatched. CDR3 nucleotides: TGTGCCAGCAGTCCCCGGGACAGGGGGCCCTACGAGCAGTACTTC. Translated, it gives CASSPRDRGPYEQYF.

This rearrangement joins TRBV5-1 to TRBJ2-1; TRBD2 aligns across 9 bases. The CDR3 spans 15 residues. Trimming removed 4 bases from V and 6 bases from J; junction bases left unmatched: 8. Germline-derived CDR1 and CDR2 are SGHRS and YFSETQ. CDR3 in amino acids: CASSVGLAALNEQFF. CDR3 sequence (DNA): TGCGCCAGCAGCGTGGGACTAGCAGCTCTCAATGAGCAGTTCTTC.

The CDR3 DNA reads as TGTGCCAGCAGCCTTTGGGGGGCCGCCTACGAGCAGTACTTC. Amino acid sequence: CASSLWGAAYEQYF. J is TRBJ2-7 and V is TRBV5-4; D assignment may be TRBD1 or TRBD2 (6 bases each). Germline V lookup: CDR1 SGHNT, CDR2 YYREEE (reference sequence). Trimming left V 4 bases short and J 2 bases short, with 13 bases between. The CDR3 consists of 14 residues.

This clone was picked up a small number of times. J is TRBJ2-6 and V is TRBV5-6; D may be TRBD1 (6 bases). Deletions cut 3 bases from V and 0 bases from J, with 19 bases between. This CDR3 contains 19 residues. Germline V gene lookup returns CDR1 SGHDT and CDR2 YYEEEE. The DNA of the CDR3 is TGTGCCAGCAGCTCACGACAGGAGCGTATCCCCTCTGGGGCCAACGTCCTGACTTTC. Translating it yields CASSSRQERIPSGANVLTF.

The V and J genes are TRBV14 and TRBJ2-7; 9 bases line up with TRBD2. V was clipped by 1 base and J by 6 bases; unmatched bases: 10. This CDR3 has 16 residues. Germline V gene lookup returns CDR1 SGHDN and CDR2 FVKESK. The CDR3 protein is CASSQATARGGREQYF. CDR3 sequence (DNA): TGTGCCAGCAGCCAAGCCACTGCGCGGGGGGGCCGCGAGCAGTACTTC. Combining the CDR3 with reference TRBV14 and TRBJ2-7 gives the whole variable domain EAGVTQFPSHSVIEKGQTVTLRCDPISGHDNLYWYRRVMGKEIKFLLHFVKESKQDESGMPNNRFLAERTGGTYSTLKVQPAELEDSGVYFCASSQATARGGREQYFGPGTRLTVT.

V gene TRBV7-2 combines with J gene TRBJ2-2; possibly TRBD1 or TRBD2 for D (5 bases each). Germline V CDR1 and CDR2: SGHTA, FQGNSA. CDR3 size: 15 residues. Trimming stripped 1 base from V and 8 bases from J, with 14 bases between. CDR3 nucleotides: TGTGCCAGCAGCTTAGTGGGACCGGGGATAGGGGAGCTGTTTTTT. As protein: CASSLVGPGIGELFF.

This chain joins TRBV6-5 and TRBJ1-5; possible D gene TRBD1, 5 bases. In germline, CDR1 is MNHEY, CDR2 SVGAGI. Trimming removed 7 bases at V and 3 bases at J, with 10 bases between. The CDR3 contains 13 residues. CDR3 protein: CASNRQPNQPQHF. In nucleotides, the CDR3 is TGTGCCAGCAATAGACAGCCCAATCAGCCCCAGCATTTT.

In this sample, this clone turned up a few times. This chain joins TRBV7-2 and TRBJ2-4, with a possible D match to TRBD2 (6 bases). The V end lost 5 bases, the J end lost 8 bases, and 16 bases lay between the germline ends. Germline CDR1 and CDR2: SGHTA and FQGNSA. The CDR3 covers 14 residues. CDR3 sequence (DNA): TGTGCCAGCAGCCTTCGGGGAGGAACAGACATTCAGTACTTC. The encoded protein is CASSLRGGTDIQYF.

This rearrangement joins TRBV5-4 to TRBJ1-6; 7 nucleotides agree with TRBD1. Trimming at V came to 6 bases and at J to 9 bases, leaving 12 bases not matched to a gene. CDR1 is SGHNT and CDR2 is YYREEE in the germline V gene (reference sequence). The CDR3 spans 15 residues. The CDR3 reads CASTPLDRPISPLHF. In nucleotides, the CDR3 is TGTGCCAGCACTCCCCTGGACAGGCCGATTTCACCCCTCCACTTT.